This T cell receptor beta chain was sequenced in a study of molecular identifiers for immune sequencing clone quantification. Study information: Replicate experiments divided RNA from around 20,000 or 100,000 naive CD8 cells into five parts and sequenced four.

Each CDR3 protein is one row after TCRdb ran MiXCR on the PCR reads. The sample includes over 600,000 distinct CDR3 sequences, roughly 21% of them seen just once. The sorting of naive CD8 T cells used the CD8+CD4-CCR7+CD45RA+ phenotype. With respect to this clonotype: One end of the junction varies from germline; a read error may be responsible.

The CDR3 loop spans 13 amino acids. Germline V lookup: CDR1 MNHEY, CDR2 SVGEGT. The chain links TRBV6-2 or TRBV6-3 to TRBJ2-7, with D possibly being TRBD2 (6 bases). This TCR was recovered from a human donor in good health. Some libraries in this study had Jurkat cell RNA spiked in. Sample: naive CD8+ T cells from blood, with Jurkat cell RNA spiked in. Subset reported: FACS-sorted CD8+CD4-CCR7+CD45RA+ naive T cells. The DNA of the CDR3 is TGTGCCAGCAGCCCCCCCCCCCTGGGAGGCTCTCACTTC. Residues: CASSPPPLGGSHF.